Listed below are T cell receptor beta chains from one sample, sequenced in a study. From the 5' RACE reads, TCRdb called clonotypes with MiXCR, one entry per CDR3 protein. This table holds roughly 57,000 distinct CDR3 sequences, around 20% found once. The material sequenced was tumor-infiltrating Tregs sorted from the breast tumor. The receptors stem from a female donor with breast cancer. The CDR3 runs from the conserved cysteine through the conserved F or W. The order of the fields is clone size, V gene, D gene, J gene, CDR3 DNA, CDR3 protein. A D gene is named only where the DNA matches it firmly. Expanded clones are given a class, and other clones once, few, many or no size at all.

>NA|TRBV6-2/TRBV6-3|NA|TRBJ2-7
TGTGCCAGCAGTAGGTGGGGGCCCGAGCAGTACTTC
CASSRWGPEQYF
>few|TRBV20-1|NA|TRBJ1-2
TGCAGTGCTCCCTTATTGGGACCCAGTGTAGGTGGCTACACCTTC
CSAPLLGPSVGGYTF
>NA|TRBV9|TRBD2|TRBJ2-1
TGTGCCAGCAGCCCAGGAAACCTAGCGGGAGGTGCCTACAATGAGCAGTTCTTC
CASSPGNLAGGAYNEQFF
>NA|TRBV4-2|TRBD1|TRBJ1-4
TGTGCCAGCAGCCAAGATCGGGGACAGGGGAATGAAAAACTGTTTTTT
CASSQDRGQGNEKLFF
>many|TRBV12-3/TRBV12-4|TRBD1|TRBJ1-1
TGTGCCAGCAGACCCGACAGGGAATCTGTGGCTTTCTTT
CASRPDRESVAFF
>NA|TRBV5-1|NA|TRBJ2-3
TGCGCCAGCAGCTTGTTGGGGGGATTGACAGATACGCAGTATTTT
CASSLLGGLTDTQYF
>NA|TRBV7-2|NA|TRBJ2-7
TGTGCCAGCAGCTCCCAAGGTGGCTCCTACGAGCAGTACTTC
CASSSQGGSYEQYF
>NA|TRBV19|NA|TRBJ1-2
TGTGCCAGTAGTACAACAGAAAAAGCTAACTATGGCTACACCTTC
CASSTTEKANYGYTF
>medium-sized|TRBV15|TRBD2|TRBJ2-5
TGTGCCACCAGCAGAGAGAGCCTAGCGGGAGGTGGAGAGACCCAGTACTTC
CATSRESLAGGGETQYF
>medium-sized|TRBV9|TRBD2|TRBJ2-5
TGTGCCAGCAGCCCGGGAGGACTAGCGGGCCAAGAGACCCAGTACTTC
CASSPGGLAGQETQYF
>many|TRBV7-2|TRBD1|TRBJ1-2
TGTGCCAGCAGCGCTACGACAGGGGTTGCGGGTGGCTACACCTTC
CASSATTGVAGGYTF
>NA|TRBV5-1|TRBD2|TRBJ2-1
TGCGCCAGCAGCAGGACTAGCGGGAGGGCCAGTGAGCAGTTCTTC
CASSRTSGRASEQFF
>few|TRBV20-1|TRBD2|TRBJ2-3
TGCAGTGCCCGAGCGGGAGGCAGCACAGATACGCAGTATTTT
CSARAGGSTDTQYF
>many|TRBV5-1|TRBD2|TRBJ2-3
TGCGCCAGCAGCTTACGACTAGCGGGAGGAGATACGCAGTATTTT
CASSLRLAGGDTQYF
>NA|TRBV27|TRBD1|TRBJ2-7
TGTGCCAGCAGTTTCCAACCCGGGACAGGGAAGGACGAGCAGTACTTC
CASSFQPGTGKDEQYF
>NA|TRBV4-3|NA|TRBJ1-6
TGCGCCAGCAGCCAAGATTTCGGGAGCTCCTATAATTCACCCCTCCACTTT
CASSQDFGSSYNSPLHF
>many|TRBV3-1|TRBD1|TRBJ2-3
TGTGCCAGCCGGGACAGTCAAACAGATACGCAGTATTTT
CASRDSQTDTQYF
>NA|TRBV5-5|NA|TRBJ2-6
TGTGCCAGCAGCTTGGCGAGGGGTAACTCTGGGGCCAACGTCCTGACTTTC
CASSLARGNSGANVLTF
>NA|TRBV20-1|TRBD2|TRBJ2-1
TGCAGTGCTAGTAATCCGGCGGGAGAAGGCAATGAGCAGTTCTTC
CSASNPAGEGNEQFF
>few|TRBV6-2/TRBV6-3|TRBD1|TRBJ1-5
TGTGCCAGCAGCGAAAGGACAGGGGGCGTTCAGCCCCAGCATTTT
CASSERTGGVQPQHF
>few|TRBV4-2|TRBD1|TRBJ1-6
TGTGCCAGCAGCCAAGGTGGACAGGGGGCCCATTCACCCCTCCACTTT
CASSQGGQGAHSPLHF
>few|TRBV4-2|TRBD1|TRBJ2-4
TGTGCCAGCAGCCAGAGACAGGGGACAGCTCGGGCCAAAAACATTCAGTACTTC
CASSQRQGTARAKNIQYF
>NA|TRBV12-3/TRBV12-4|NA|TRBJ1-1
TGTGCCAGCAGAAAAGGGGGTTCCACTGAAGCTTTCTTT
CASRKGGSTEAFF
>few|TRBV5-1|NA|TRBJ2-2
TGCGCCAGCAGCTTGGAGGTGTTCACCGGGGAGCTGTTTTTT
CASSLEVFTGELFF
>NA|TRBV4-1|NA|TRBJ2-5
TGCGCCAGCAGCAATTATGTAGGGCCTTCGGGAGAGACCCAGTACTTC
CASSNYVGPSGETQYF
>many|TRBV4-1|NA|TRBJ1-2
TGCGCCAGCAGCCAGGTTCAGAGTAACTATGGCTACACCTTC
CASSQVQSNYGYTF
>many|TRBV6-1|NA|TRBJ1-3
TGTGCCAGCAGTGAAACAGGCCGGATATATTTT
CASSETGRIYF
>NA|TRBV24-1|NA|TRBJ2-1
TGTGCCACCAGTGATCCTAACCCTTACAATGAGCAGTTCTTC
CATSDPNPYNEQFF
>few|TRBV9|TRBD2|TRBJ2-7
TGTGCCAGCAGCGTAGCTACTCTAGCGGGAGCCTACGAGCAGTACTTC
CASSVATLAGAYEQYF
>NA|TRBV7-3|TRBD1|TRBJ2-6
TGTGCCAGCAGTCCGGGATACAGGGGGTCTACCTCTGGGGCCAACGTCCTGACTTTC
CASSPGYRGSTSGANVLTF
>many|TRBV7-2|NA|TRBJ1-2
TGTGCCAGCAGCTTAGAATCCGGGAGGAACCGCTATGGCTACACCTTC
CASSLESGRNRYGYTF
>many|TRBV5-1|TRBD1|TRBJ1-2
TGCGCCAGCACCAAGACAGGGGGCACTCATGGCTACACCTTC
CASTKTGGTHGYTF
>once|TRBV7-9|NA|TRBJ1-2
TGTGCCAGCAGTCTCGGACATTCTAACTATGGCTACACCTTC
CASSLGHSNYGYTF
>few|TRBV5-1|NA|TRBJ2-3
TGCGCCAGCAGCACCGAGGGGCCGCTGCGGGCAGATACGCAGTATTTT
CASSTEGPLRADTQYF
>NA|TRBV10-3|TRBD1|TRBJ2-1
TGTGCCATCAGTCCCCGCGACAGGGGAAATAATGAGCAGTTCTTC
CAISPRDRGNNEQFF
>few|TRBV5-5|TRBD1|TRBJ2-7
TGTGCCAGCAGCCTGGGACAGGTGAGCTACGAGCAGTACTTC
CASSLGQVSYEQYF
>NA|TRBV5-1|NA|TRBJ1-2
TGCGCCAGCAGCTTGGTCGTCGGTGGGTATGGCTACACCTTC
CASSLVVGGYGYTF
>NA|TRBV27|NA|TRBJ2-5
TGTGCCAGCAGTTTGTTTGACCAAGAGACCCAGTACTTC
CASSLFDQETQYF
>medium-sized|TRBV7-2|NA|TRBJ2-5
TGTGCCAGCAGCCCCGCTAGAGAGACCCAGTACTTC
CASSPARETQYF
>NA|TRBV29-1|NA|TRBJ1-5
TGCAGCGCCACCGGGACGGATAGCAATCAGCCCCAGCATTTT
CSATGTDSNQPQHF
>NA|TRBV7-3|TRBD2|TRBJ2-3
TGTGCCAGCAGCTTAACGAGGGCGACTAGCGGGACTTCTGATACGCAGTATTTT
CASSLTRATSGTSDTQYF
>many|TRBV6-1|NA|TRBJ1-5
TGTGCCAGCAGTAATGAGAGCAATCAGCCCCAGCATTTT
CASSNESNQPQHF
>few|TRBV5-1|TRBD1|TRBJ1-3
TGCGCCAGCAGCCCCCGGGGACAGCCTAGCTCTGGAAACACCATATATTTT
CASSPRGQPSSGNTIYF
>NA|TRBV5-1|TRBD1|TRBJ1-1
TGCGCCAGCAGTGTGGGAGGGGGCGAAAACACTGAAGCTTTCTTT
CASSVGGGENTEAFF
>NA|TRBV5-1|TRBD1|TRBJ2-7
TGCGCCAGCAGCGTTCGACAGGGCGCCTACGAGCAGTACTTC
CASSVRQGAYEQYF